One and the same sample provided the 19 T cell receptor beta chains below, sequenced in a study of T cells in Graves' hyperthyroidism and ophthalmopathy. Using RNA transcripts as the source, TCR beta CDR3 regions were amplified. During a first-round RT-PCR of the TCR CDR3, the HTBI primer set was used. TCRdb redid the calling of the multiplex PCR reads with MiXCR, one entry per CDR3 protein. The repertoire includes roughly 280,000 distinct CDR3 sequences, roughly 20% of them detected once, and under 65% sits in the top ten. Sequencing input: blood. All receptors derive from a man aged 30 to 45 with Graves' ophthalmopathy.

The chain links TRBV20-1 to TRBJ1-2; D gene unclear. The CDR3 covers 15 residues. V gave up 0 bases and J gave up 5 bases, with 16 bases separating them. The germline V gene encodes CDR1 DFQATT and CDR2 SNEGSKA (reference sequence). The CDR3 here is CSAREGEAGIYGYTF. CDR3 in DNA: TGCAGTGCTAGAGAGGGAGAAGCCGGGATTTATGGCTACACCTTC.

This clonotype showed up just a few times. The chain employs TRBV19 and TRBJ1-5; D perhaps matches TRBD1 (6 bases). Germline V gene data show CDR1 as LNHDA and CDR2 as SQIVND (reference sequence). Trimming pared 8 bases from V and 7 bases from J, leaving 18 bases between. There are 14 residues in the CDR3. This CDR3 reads CASATGLTGQPQHF. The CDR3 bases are TGTGCCAGTGCCACAGGGTTGACAGGACAGCCCCAGCATTTT.

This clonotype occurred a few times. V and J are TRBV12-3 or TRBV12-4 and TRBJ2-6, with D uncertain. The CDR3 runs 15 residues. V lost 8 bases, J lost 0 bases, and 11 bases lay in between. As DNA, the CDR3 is TGTGCCAGCGGCCGTGGGCGCTCTGGGGCCAACGTCCTGACTTTC. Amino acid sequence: CASGRGRSGANVLTF.

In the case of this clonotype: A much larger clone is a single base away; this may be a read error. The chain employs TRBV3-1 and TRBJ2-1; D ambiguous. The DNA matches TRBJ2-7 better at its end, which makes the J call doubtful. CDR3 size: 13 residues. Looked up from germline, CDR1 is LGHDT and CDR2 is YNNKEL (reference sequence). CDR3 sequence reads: CASSLAAYNEQYF. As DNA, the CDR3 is TGTGCCAGCAGCTTAGCAGCCTACAATGAGCAGTACTTC.

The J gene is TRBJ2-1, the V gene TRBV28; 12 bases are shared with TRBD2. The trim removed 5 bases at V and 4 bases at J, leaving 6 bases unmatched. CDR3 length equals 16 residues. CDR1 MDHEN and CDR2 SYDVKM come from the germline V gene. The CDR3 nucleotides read TGTGCCAGCAGTCTCACACTAGCGGGGGGATACAATGAGCAGTTCTTC. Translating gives CASSLTLAGGYNEQFF.

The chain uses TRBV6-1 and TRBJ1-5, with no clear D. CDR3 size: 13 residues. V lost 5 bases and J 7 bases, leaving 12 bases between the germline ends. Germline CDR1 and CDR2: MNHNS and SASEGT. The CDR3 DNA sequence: TGTGCCAGCAGTCCCCGACCTAGCCAGCCCCAGCATTTT. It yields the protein CASSPRPSQPQHF.

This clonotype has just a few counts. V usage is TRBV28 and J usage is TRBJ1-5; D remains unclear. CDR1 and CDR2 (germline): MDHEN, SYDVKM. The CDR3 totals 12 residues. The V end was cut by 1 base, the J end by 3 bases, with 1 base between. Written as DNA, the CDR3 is TGTGCCAGCAGTTTATACAATCAGCCCCAGCATTTT. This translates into CASSLYNQPQHF. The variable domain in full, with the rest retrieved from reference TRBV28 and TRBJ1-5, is DVKVTQSSRYLVKRTGEKVFLECVQDMDHENMFWYRQDPGLGLRLIYFSYDVKMKEKGDIPEGYSVSREKKERFSLILESASTNQTSMYLCASSLYNQPQHFGDGTRLSIL.

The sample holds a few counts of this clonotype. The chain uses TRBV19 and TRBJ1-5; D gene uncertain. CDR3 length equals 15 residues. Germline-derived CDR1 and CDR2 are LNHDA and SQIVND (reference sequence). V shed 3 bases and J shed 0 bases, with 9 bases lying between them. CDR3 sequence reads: CASSIGGYSNQPQHF. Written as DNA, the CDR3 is TGTGCCAGTAGTATTGGAGGGTATAGCAATCAGCCCCAGCATTTT.

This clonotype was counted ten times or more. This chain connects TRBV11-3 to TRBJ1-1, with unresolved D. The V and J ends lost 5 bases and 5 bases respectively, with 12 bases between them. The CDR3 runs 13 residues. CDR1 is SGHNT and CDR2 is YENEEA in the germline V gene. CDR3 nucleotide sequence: TGTGCCAGCAGCACCAGCGGGTTTACTGAAGCTTTCTTT. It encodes CASSTSGFTEAFF.

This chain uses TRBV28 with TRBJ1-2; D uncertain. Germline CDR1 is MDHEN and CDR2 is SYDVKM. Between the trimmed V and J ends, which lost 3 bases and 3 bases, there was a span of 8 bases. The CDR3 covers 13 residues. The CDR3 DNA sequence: TGTGCCAGCAGTTTGGTCGCAGACTATGGCTACACCTTC. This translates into CASSLVADYGYTF.

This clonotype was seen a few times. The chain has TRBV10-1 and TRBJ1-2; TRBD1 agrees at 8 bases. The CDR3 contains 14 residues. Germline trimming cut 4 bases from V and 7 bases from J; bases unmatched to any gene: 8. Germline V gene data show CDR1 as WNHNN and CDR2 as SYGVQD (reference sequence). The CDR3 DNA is TGCGCCAGCAGTGCCTCGACAGGGGCCGGTGGCTACACCTTC. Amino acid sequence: CASSASTGAGGYTF.

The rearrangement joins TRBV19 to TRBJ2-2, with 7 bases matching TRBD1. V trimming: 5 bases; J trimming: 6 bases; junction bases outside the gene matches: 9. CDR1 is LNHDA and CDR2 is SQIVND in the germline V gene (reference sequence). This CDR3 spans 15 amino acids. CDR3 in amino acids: CASSVGTASSGELFF. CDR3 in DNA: TGTGCCAGTAGTGTTGGGACAGCCAGCTCCGGGGAGCTGTTTTTT.

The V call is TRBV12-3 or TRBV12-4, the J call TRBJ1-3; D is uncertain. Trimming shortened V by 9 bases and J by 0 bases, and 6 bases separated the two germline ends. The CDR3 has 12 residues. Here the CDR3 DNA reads TGTGCCAGTGACTTCTCTGGAAACACCATATATTTT. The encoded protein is CASDFSGNTIYF.

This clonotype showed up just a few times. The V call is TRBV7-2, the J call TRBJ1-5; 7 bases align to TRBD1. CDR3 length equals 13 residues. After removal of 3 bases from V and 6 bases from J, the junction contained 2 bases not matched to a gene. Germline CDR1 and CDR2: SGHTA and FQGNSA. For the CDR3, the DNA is TGTGCCAGCAGCTTCAGGGGGACTCAGCCCCAGCATTTT. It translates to CASSFRGTQPQHF.

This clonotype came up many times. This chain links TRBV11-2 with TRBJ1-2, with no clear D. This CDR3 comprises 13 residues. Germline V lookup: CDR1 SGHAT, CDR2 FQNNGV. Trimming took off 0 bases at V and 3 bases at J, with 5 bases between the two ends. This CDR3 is CASSLDRYYGYTF. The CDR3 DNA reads TGTGCCAGCAGCTTAGACAGATACTATGGCTACACCTTC.

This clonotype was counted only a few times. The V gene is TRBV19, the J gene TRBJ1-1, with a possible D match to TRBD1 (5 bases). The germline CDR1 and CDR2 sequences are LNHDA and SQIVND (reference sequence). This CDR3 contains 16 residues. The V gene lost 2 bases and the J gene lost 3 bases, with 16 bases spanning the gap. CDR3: CASSITTRVKDTEAFF. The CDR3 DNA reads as TGTGCCAGTAGTATAACCACCAGGGTAAAGGACACTGAAGCTTTCTTT. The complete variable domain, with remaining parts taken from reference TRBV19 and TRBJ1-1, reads DGGITQSPKYLFRKEGQNVTLSCEQNLNHDAMYWYRQDPGQGLRLIYYSQIVNDFQKGDIAEGYSVSREKKESFPLTVTSAQKNPTAFYLCASSITTRVKDTEAFFGQGTRLTVV.

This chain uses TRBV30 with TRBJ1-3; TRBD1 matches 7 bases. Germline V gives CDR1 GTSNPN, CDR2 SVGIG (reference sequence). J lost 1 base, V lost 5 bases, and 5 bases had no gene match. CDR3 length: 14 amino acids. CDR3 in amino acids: CAWSGTVSGNTIYF. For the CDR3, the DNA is TGTGCCTGGTCCGGGACAGTTTCTGGAAACACCATATATTTT.

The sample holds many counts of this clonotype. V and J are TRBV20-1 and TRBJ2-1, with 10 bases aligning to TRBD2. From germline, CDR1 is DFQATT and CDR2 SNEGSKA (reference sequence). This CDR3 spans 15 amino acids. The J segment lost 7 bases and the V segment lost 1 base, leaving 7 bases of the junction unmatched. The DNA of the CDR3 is TGCAGTGCTAGAGGCCTAGCGGGAGTCGGGAATGAGCAGTTCTTC. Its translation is CSARGLAGVGNEQFF.

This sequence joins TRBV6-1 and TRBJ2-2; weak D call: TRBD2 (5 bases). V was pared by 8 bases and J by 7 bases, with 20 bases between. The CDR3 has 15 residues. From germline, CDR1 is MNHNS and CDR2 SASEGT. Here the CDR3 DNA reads TGTGCCAGCCTGATACCCCGGGCCCGGGACGGGGAGCTGTTTTTT. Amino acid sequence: CASLIPRARDGELFF.